There are many counts of the clone carrying this T cell receptor (beta chain). Time point: after trial treatment. The sample's treatment: LDRT plus nivolumab, ipilimumab, low-dose cyclophosphamide and aspirin (RACIN trial). cDNA synthesis used a TRAV/TRBV-specific primer set for both chains. The TCRs were subjected to amplification over about 19 PCR cycles employing a constant-region primer in conjunction with a V-primer adapter. mRNA that had been isolated underwent amplification through in vitro transcription. Using its own MiXCR run on the reads, TCRdb lists one record per CDR3 protein. The sample carries approximately 42,000 distinct CDR3 sequences, less than 30% recorded once. The data belong to a study of low-dose radiotherapy and immunotherapy resistance in tumors. Study-wide context: Once cycle 1 day 1 began, patients took oral aspirin 300 mg daily for four cycles.

Here the sequenced sample was PBMCs, taken after low-dose radiotherapy plus immunotherapy. This receptor was identified in a male donor with prostate cancer.

CDR3 residues: CAWRKSTSTRSEQYF. The CDR3 DNA is TGTGCCTGGAGGAAATCGACCTCAACACGGAGCGAGCAGTACTTC. This chain uses TRBV30 with TRBJ2-7; D unresolved. V lost 3 bases to trimming and J lost 6 bases, with 21 bases between them. Germline V gene data show CDR1 as GTSNPN and CDR2 as SVGIG (reference sequence). The CDR3 contains 15 residues. Using reference TRBV30 and TRBJ2-7 for the parts outside the CDR3, the full variable domain is SQTIHQWPATLVQPVGSPLSLECTVEGTSNPNLYWYRQAAGRGLQLLFYSVGIGQISSEVPQNLSASRPQDRQFILSSKKLLLSDSGFYLCAWRKSTSTRSEQYFGPGTRLTVT.